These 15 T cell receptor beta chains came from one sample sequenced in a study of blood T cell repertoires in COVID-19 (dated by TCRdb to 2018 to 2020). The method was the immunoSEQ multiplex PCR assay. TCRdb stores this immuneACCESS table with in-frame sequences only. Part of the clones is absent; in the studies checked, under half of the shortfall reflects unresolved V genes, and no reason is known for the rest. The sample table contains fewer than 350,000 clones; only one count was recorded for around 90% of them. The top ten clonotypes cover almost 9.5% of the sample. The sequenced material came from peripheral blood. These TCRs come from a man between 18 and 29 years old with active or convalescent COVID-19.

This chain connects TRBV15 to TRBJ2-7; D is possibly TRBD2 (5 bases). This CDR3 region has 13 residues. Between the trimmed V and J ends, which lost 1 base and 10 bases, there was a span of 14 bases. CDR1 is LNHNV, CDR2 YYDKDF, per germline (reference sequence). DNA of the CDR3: TGTGCCACCAGCAGAGCCGGGCTAGCCCGCCAGTACTTC. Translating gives CATSRAGLARQYF. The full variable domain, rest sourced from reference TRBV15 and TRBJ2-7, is DAMVIQNPRYQVTQFGKPVTLSCSQTLNHNVMYWYQQKSSQAPKLLFHYYDKDFNNEADTPDNFQSRRPNTSFCFLDIRSPGLGDTAMYLCATSRAGLARQYFGPGTRLTVT.

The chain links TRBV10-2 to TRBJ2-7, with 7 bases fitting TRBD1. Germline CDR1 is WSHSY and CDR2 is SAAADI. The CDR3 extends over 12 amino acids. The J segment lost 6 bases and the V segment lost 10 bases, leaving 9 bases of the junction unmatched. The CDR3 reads CATETGTGEQYF. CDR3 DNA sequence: TGCGCCACCGAGACAGGGACGGGCGAGCAGTACTTC.

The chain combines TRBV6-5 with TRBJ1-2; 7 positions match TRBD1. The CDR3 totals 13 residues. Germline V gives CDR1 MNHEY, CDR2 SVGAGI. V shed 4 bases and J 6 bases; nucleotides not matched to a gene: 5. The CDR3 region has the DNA TGTGCCAGCAGTTCCGGGACAGCCCATGGCTACACCTTC. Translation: CASSSGTAHGYTF.

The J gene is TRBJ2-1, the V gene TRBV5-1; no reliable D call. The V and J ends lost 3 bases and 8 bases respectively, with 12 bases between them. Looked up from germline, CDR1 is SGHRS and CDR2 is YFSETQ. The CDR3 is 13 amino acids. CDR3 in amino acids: CASSSEPWDEQFF. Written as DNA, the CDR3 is TGCGCCAGCAGCTCGGAGCCTTGGGATGAGCAGTTCTTC. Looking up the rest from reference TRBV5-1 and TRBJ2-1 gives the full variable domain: KAGVTQTPRYLIKTRGQQVTLSCSPISGHRSVSWYQQTPGQGLQFLFEYFSETQRNKGNFPGRFSGRQFSNSRSEMNVSTLELGDSALYLCASSSEPWDEQFFGPGTRLTVL.

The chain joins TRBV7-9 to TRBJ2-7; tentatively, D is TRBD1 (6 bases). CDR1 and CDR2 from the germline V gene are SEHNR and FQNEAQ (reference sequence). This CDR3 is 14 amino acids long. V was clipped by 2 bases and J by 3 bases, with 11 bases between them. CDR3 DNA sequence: TGTGCCAGCAGCTTACAGGGACAACACTACGAGCAGTACTTC. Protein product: CASSLQGQHYEQYF.

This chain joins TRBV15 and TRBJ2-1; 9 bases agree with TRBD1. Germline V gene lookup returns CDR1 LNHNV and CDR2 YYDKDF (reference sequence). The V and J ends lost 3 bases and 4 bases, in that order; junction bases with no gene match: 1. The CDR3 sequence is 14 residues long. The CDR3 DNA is TGTGCCACCAGCAGGGACAGGGGTTACAATGAGCAGTTCTTC. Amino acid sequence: CATSRDRGYNEQFF.

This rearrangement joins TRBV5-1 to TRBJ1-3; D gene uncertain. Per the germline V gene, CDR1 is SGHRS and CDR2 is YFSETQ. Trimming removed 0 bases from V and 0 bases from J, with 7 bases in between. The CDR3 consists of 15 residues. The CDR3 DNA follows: TGCGCCAGCAGCTTGGGCGGTAACTCTGGAAACACCATATATTTT. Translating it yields CASSLGGNSGNTIYF.

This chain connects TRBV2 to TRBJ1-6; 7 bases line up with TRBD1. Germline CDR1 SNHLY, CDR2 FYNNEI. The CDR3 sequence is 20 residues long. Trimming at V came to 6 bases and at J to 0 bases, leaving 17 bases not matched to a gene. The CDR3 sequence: CASSNQQGSFPLSYNSPLHF. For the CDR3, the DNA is TGTGCCAGCAGCAACCAACAGGGGTCCTTTCCCCTCTCCTATAATTCACCCCTCCACTTT.

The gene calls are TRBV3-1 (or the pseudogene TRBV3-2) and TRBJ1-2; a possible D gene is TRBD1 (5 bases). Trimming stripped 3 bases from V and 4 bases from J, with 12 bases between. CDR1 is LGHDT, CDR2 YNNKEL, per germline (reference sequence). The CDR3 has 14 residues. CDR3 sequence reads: CASSHRGGVYGYTF. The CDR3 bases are TGTGCCAGCAGCCACCGGGGGGGTGTCTATGGCTACACCTTC.

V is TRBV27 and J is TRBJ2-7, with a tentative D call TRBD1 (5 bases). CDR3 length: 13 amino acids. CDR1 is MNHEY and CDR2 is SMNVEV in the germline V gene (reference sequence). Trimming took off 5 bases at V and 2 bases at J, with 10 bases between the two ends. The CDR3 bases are TGTGCCAGCAGTCTGGACACCACCTACGAGCAGTACTTC. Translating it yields CASSLDTTYEQYF.

The CDR3 is CASSLASAGPTGELFF. The CDR3 DNA reads as TGCGCCAGCAGCTTGGCCTCAGCGGGACCCACCGGGGAGCTGTTTTTT. V and J are TRBV5-1 and TRBJ2-2, with 7 bases fitting TRBD2. Germline V gene data show CDR1 as SGHRS and CDR2 as YFSETQ. V shed 0 bases and J 4 bases; nucleotides not matched to a gene: 6. This CDR3 is 16 amino acids long.

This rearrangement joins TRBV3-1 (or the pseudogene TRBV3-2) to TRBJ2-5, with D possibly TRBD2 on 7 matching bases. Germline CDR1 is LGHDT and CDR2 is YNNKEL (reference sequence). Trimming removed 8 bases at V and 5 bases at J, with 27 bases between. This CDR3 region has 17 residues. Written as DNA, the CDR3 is TGTGCCAGCTGCCTGGTTTTTGAGGGGGGGCCTGGGGAGACCCAGTACTTC. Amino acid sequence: CASCLVFEGGPGETQYF.

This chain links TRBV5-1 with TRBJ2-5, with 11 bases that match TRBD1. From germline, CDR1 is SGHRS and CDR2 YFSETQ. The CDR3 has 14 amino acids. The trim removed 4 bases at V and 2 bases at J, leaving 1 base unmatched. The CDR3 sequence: CASSRDRGQETQYF. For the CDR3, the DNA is TGCGCCAGCAGCCGGGACAGGGGGCAAGAGACCCAGTACTTC.

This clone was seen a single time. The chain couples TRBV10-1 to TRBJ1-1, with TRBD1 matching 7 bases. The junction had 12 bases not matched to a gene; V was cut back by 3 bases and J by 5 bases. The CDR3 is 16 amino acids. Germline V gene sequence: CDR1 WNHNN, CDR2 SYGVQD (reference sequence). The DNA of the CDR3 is TGCGCCAGCAGTGATAGGGGGCGCGTAGAGATAACTGAAGCTTTCTTT. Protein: CASSDRGRVEITEAFF.

The CDR3 bases are TGTGCCAGCAGCGTAGGACAGCAGAATCAGCCCCAGCATTTT. It encodes CASSVGQQNQPQHF. The chain has TRBV9 and TRBJ1-5; a possible D gene is TRBD1 (5 bases). The V gene's germline CDR1 is SGDLS and CDR2 YYNGEE. This CDR3 spans 14 amino acids. The V end was cut by 0 bases, the J end by 4 bases, with 8 bases between.